This TCR beta chain was captured in a study of blood T cell repertoires in COVID-19. As for the study in general: The cDNA or gDNA used as material had been derived from T cells, B-cell-depleted T cells, or PBMCs.

The method was immunoSEQ multiplex PCR; TCRdb's version includes in-frame clones alone and lacks a portion of them. In the table there are roughly 80,000 clones, under 80% of which are singletons. Trimming cost V 5 bases and J 8 bases; bases outside gene matches: 11. Looked up from germline, CDR1 is SEHNR and CDR2 is FQNEAQ (reference sequence). The CDR3 sequence is 15 residues long. The sequence came from a human donor in a cohort sampled during active COVID-19. The chain has TRBV7-9 and TRBJ1-2, with 10 nucleotides matching TRBD1. Sequencing was done on a sample of peripheral blood. The CDR3: CASSLFRDRGGGYTF. The CDR3 DNA reads as TGTGCCAGCAGCCTATTCCGGGACAGGGGAGGAGGCTACACCTTC.